This T cell receptor (beta chain) was sequenced for a study of control samples from healthy donors and cancer patients. The germline V gene encodes CDR1 SGHVS and CDR2 FQNEAQ. This CDR3 is 16 amino acids long. V was cut by 0 bases and J by 1 base, with 13 bases left in between. The table came from immunoSEQ multiplex PCR; TCRdb's copy has only in-frame clones and leaves some out. The sample lists around 130,000 clones, about 88% occurring once. The J gene is TRBJ2-7, the V gene TRBV7-8; D is uncertain. Sequencing was done on a sample of blood. The clonotype was recovered from a man aged 50-59 years in good health. The DNA for the CDR3 is TGTGCCAGCAGCTTAGCGCCAGGTCTTCTTTCCTACGAGCAGTACTTC. Its protein is CASSLAPGLLSYEQYF.